What follows describes a single TCR beta chain. What it binds is not known. These data are taken from a study of T cell repertoires in cytomegalovirus infection. TCRdb called the reads again in MiXCR, with one record for every CDR3 protein. The sample lists fewer than 850,000 distinct CDR3 sequences, 29% seen once, with around 14% in the top ten. Germline CDR1 is LNHDA and CDR2 is SQIVND (reference sequence). The CDR3 runs 14 residues. V lost 3 bases and J 2 bases, leaving 9 bases between the germline ends. The chain is built from TRBV19 and TRBJ2-3; perhaps D is TRBD1 or TRBD2 (5 bases each). The specimen comprised cultured CD8+ T cells from PBMCs, sampled from culture after CMV antigen stimulation. This sequence originates from a human donor in good health (CMV status not recorded). Some clones in this sample may be carry-over from other donors' samples. The CDR3 is CASSIMGDTDTQYF. DNA for the CDR3: TGTGCCAGTAGTATCATGGGGGACACAGATACGCAGTATTTT.